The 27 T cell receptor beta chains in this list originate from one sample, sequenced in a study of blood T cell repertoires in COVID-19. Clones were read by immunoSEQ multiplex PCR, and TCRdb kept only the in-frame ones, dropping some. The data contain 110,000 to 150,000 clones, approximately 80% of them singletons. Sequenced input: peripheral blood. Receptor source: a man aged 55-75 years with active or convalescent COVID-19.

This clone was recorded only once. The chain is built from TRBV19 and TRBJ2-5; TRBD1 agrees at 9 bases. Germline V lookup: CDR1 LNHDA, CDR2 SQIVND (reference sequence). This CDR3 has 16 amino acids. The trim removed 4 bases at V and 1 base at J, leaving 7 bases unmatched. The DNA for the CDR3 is TGTGCCAGTAGTAGGGACAGGGCCAATGCCCAAGAGACCCAGTACTTC. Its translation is CASSRDRANAQETQYF.

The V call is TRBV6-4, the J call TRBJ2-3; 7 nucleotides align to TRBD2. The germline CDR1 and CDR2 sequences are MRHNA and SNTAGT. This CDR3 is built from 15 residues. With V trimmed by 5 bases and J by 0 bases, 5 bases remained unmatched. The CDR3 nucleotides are TGTGCCAGCAGTCCAAGCGGGACCAGCACAGATACGCAGTATTTT. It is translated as CASSPSGTSTDTQYF.

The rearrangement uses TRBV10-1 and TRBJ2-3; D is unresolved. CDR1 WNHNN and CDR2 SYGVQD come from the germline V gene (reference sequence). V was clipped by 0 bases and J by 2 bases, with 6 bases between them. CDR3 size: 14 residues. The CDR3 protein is CASSESLSTDTQYF. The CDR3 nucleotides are TGCGCCAGCAGTGAGTCTCTCTCCACAGATACGCAGTATTTT.

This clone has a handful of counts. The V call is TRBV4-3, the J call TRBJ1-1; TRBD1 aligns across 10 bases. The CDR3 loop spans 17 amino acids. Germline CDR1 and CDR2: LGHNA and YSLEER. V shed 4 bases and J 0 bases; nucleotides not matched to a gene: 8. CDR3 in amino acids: CASSPDRGRLVNTEAFF. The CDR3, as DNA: TGCGCCAGCAGCCCAGACAGGGGGCGCTTGGTGAACACTGAAGCTTTCTTT.

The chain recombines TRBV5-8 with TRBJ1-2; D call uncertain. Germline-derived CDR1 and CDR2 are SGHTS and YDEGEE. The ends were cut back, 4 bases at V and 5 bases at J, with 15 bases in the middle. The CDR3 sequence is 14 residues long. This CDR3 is CASSRGRTFYGYTF. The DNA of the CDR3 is TGTGCCAGCAGCCGGGGAAGAACTTTTTATGGCTACACCTTC.

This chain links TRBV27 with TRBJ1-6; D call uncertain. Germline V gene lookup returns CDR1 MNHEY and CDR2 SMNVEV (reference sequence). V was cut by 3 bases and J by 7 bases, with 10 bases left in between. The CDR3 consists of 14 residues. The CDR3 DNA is TGTGCCAGCAGTTTTTGGCGGGAAAATTCACCCCTCCACTTT. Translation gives CASSFWRENSPLHF.

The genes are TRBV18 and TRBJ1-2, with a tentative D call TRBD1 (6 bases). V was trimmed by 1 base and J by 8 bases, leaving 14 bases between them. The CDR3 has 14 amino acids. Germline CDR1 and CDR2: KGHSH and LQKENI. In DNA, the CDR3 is TGTGCCAGCTCACCACGTGTTACAGGGAAAGGCTACACCTTC. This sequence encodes CASSPRVTGKGYTF.

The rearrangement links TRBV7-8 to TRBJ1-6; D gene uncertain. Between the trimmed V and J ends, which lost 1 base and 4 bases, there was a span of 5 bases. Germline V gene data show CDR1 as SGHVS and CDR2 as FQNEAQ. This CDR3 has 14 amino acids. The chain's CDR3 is CASSLDLYNSPLHF. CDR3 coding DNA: TGTGCCAGCAGCTTAGATTTATATAATTCACCCCTCCACTTT.

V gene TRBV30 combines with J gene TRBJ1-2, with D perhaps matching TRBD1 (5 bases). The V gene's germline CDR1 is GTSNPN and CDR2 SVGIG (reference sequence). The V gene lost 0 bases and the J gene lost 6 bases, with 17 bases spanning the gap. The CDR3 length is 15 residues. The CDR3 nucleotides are TGTGCCTGGAGTGTACGTAGGGGTCCCATAAATGGCTACACCTTC. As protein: CAWSVRRGPINGYTF.

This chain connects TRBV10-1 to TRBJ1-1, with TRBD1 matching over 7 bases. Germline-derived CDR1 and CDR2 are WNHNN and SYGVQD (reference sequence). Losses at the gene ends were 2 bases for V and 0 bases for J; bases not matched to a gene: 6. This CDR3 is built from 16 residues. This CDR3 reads CASSEGGQLMNTEAFF. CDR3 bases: TGCGCCAGCAGTGAGGGGGGACAGCTAATGAACACTGAAGCTTTCTTT.

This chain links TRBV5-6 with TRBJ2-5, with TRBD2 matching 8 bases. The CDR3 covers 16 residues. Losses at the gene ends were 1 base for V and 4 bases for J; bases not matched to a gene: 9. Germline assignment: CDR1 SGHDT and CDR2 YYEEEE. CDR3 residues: CASSLFAGGVGETQYF. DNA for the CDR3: TGTGCCAGCAGCTTGTTTGCGGGAGGCGTCGGAGAGACCCAGTACTTC.

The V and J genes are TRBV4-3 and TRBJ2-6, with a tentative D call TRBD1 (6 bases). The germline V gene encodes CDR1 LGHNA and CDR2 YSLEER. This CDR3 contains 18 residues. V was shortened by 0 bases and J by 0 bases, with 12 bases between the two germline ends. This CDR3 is CASSQETGFTSGANVLTF. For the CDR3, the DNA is TGCGCCAGCAGCCAAGAAACAGGGTTTACCTCTGGGGCCAACGTCCTGACTTTC.

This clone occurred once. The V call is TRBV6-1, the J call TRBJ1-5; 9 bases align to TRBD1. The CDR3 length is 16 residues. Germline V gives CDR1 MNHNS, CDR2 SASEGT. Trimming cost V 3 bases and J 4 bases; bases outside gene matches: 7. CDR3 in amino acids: CASSDRGQGLNQPQHF. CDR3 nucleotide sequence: TGTGCCAGCAGTGACAGAGGACAGGGGTTAAATCAGCCCCAGCATTTT.

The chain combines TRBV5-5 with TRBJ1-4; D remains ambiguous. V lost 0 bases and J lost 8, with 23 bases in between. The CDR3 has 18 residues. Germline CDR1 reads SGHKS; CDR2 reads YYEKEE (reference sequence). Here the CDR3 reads CASSLVVLGPRYVEKLFF. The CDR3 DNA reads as TGTGCCAGCAGCTTGGTTGTTCTCGGTCCGCGATACGTGGAAAAACTGTTTTTT.

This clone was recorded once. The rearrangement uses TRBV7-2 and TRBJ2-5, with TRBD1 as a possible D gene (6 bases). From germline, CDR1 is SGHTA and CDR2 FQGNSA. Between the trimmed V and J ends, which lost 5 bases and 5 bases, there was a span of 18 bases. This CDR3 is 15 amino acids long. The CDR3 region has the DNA TGTGCCAGCAGCCAAAGGACAGTGATAATGGAGACCCAGTACTTC. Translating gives CASSQRTVIMETQYF.

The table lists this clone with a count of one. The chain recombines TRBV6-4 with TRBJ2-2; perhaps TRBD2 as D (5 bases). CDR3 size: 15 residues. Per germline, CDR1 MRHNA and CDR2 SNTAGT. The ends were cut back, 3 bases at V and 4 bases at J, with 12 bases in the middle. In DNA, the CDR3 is TGTGCCAGCAGTGAAAGGCTAGCTCGCACCGGGGAGCTGTTTTTT. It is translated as CASSERLARTGELFF.

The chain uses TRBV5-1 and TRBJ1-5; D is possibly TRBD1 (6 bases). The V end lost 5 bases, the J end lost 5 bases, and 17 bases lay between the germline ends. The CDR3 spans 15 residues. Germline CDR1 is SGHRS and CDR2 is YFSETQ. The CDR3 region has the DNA TGCGCCAGCAGTCCTACCGGACAGCGACATCAGCCCCAGCATTTT. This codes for CASSPTGQRHQPQHF.

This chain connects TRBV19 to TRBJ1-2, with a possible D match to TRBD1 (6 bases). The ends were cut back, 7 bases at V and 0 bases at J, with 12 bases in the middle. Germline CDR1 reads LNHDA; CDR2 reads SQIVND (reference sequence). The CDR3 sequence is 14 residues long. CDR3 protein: CASTGTRANYGYTF. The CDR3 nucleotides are TGTGCCAGTACCGGGACACGAGCTAACTATGGCTACACCTTC.

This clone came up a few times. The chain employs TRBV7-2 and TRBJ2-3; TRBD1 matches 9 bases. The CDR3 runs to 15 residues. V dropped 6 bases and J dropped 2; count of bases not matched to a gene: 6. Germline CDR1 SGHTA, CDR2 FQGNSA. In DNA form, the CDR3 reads TGTGCCAGCAGGCACGGACAGGGGATCACAGATACGCAGTATTTT. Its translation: CASRHGQGITDTQYF. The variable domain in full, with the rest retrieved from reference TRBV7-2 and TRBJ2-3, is GAGVSQSPSNKVTEKGKDVELRCDPISGHTALYWYRQSLGQGLEFLIYFQGNSAPDKSGLPSDRFSAERTGGSVSTLTIQRTQQEDSAVYLCASRHGQGITDTQYFGPGTRLTVL.

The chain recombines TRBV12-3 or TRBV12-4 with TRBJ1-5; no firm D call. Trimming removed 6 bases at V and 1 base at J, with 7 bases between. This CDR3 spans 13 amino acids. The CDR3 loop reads CASSSTSNQPQHF. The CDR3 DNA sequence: TGTGCCAGCAGCTCAACAAGCAATCAGCCCCAGCATTTT.

In nucleotides, the CDR3 is TGCGCCAGCAGCCAAGGTATTTGGGCTAGCGGGGGGCTCCGCGATACGCAGTATTTT. As protein: CASSQGIWASGGLRDTQYF. V is TRBV4-3 and J is TRBJ2-3; 11 nucleotides agree with TRBD2. The CDR3 spans 19 residues. J gave up 6 bases and V 1 base, and 15 bases lay outside the gene matches. The germline CDR1 and CDR2 sequences are LGHNA and YSLEER.

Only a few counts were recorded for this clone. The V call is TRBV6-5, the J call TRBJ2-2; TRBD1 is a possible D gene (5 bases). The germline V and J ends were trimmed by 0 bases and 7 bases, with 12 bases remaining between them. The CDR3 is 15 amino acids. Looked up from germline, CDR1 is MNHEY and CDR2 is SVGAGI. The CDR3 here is CASSYSQGSLGELFF. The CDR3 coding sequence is TGTGCCAGCAGTTACTCGCAGGGTTCACTCGGGGAGCTGTTTTTT.

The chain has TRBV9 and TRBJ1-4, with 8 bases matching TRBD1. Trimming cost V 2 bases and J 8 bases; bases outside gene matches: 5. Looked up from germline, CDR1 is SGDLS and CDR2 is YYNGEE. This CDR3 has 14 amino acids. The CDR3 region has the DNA TGTGCCAGCAGCGTTCCCGGGACAGGAGAAAAACTGTTTTTT. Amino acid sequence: CASSVPGTGEKLFF.

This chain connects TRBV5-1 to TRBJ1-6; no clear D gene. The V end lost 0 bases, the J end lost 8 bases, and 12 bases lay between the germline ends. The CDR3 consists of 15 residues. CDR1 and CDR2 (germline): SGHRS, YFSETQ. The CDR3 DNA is TGCGCCAGCAGCTTGGTGGAGGTTCGTGATTCACCCCTCCACTTT. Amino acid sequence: CASSLVEVRDSPLHF. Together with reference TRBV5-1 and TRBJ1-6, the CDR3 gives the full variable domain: KAGVTQTPRYLIKTRGQQVTLSCSPISGHRSVSWYQQTPGQGLQFLFEYFSETQRNKGNFPGRFSGRQFSNSRSEMNVSTLELGDSALYLCASSLVEVRDSPLHFGNGTRLTVT.

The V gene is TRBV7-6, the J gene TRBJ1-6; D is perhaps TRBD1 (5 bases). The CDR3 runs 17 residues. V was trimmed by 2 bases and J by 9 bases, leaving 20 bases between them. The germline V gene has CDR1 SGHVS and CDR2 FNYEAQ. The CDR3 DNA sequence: TGTGCCAGCAGCTTATCGGCGGGCCGGGGACTTGGTTCACCCCTCCACTTT. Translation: CASSLSAGRGLGSPLHF.

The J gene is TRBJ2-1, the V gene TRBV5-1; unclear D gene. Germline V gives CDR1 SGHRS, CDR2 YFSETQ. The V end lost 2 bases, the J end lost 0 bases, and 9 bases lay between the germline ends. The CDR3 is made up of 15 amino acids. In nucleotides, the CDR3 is TGCGCCAGCAGCTTAAAGTTGAGCTCCTACAATGAGCAGTTCTTC. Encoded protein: CASSLKLSSYNEQFF. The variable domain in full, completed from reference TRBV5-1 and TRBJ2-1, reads KAGVTQTPRYLIKTRGQQVTLSCSPISGHRSVSWYQQTPGQGLQFLFEYFSETQRNKGNFPGRFSGRQFSNSRSEMNVSTLELGDSALYLCASSLKLSSYNEQFFGPGTRLTVL.

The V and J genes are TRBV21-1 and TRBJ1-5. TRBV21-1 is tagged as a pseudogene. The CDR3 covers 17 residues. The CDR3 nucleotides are TGTGCCAGCAGCAAAAAAAAGGGAGGGGGGGACAATCAGCCCCAGCATTTT. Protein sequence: CASSKKKGGGDNQPQHF.